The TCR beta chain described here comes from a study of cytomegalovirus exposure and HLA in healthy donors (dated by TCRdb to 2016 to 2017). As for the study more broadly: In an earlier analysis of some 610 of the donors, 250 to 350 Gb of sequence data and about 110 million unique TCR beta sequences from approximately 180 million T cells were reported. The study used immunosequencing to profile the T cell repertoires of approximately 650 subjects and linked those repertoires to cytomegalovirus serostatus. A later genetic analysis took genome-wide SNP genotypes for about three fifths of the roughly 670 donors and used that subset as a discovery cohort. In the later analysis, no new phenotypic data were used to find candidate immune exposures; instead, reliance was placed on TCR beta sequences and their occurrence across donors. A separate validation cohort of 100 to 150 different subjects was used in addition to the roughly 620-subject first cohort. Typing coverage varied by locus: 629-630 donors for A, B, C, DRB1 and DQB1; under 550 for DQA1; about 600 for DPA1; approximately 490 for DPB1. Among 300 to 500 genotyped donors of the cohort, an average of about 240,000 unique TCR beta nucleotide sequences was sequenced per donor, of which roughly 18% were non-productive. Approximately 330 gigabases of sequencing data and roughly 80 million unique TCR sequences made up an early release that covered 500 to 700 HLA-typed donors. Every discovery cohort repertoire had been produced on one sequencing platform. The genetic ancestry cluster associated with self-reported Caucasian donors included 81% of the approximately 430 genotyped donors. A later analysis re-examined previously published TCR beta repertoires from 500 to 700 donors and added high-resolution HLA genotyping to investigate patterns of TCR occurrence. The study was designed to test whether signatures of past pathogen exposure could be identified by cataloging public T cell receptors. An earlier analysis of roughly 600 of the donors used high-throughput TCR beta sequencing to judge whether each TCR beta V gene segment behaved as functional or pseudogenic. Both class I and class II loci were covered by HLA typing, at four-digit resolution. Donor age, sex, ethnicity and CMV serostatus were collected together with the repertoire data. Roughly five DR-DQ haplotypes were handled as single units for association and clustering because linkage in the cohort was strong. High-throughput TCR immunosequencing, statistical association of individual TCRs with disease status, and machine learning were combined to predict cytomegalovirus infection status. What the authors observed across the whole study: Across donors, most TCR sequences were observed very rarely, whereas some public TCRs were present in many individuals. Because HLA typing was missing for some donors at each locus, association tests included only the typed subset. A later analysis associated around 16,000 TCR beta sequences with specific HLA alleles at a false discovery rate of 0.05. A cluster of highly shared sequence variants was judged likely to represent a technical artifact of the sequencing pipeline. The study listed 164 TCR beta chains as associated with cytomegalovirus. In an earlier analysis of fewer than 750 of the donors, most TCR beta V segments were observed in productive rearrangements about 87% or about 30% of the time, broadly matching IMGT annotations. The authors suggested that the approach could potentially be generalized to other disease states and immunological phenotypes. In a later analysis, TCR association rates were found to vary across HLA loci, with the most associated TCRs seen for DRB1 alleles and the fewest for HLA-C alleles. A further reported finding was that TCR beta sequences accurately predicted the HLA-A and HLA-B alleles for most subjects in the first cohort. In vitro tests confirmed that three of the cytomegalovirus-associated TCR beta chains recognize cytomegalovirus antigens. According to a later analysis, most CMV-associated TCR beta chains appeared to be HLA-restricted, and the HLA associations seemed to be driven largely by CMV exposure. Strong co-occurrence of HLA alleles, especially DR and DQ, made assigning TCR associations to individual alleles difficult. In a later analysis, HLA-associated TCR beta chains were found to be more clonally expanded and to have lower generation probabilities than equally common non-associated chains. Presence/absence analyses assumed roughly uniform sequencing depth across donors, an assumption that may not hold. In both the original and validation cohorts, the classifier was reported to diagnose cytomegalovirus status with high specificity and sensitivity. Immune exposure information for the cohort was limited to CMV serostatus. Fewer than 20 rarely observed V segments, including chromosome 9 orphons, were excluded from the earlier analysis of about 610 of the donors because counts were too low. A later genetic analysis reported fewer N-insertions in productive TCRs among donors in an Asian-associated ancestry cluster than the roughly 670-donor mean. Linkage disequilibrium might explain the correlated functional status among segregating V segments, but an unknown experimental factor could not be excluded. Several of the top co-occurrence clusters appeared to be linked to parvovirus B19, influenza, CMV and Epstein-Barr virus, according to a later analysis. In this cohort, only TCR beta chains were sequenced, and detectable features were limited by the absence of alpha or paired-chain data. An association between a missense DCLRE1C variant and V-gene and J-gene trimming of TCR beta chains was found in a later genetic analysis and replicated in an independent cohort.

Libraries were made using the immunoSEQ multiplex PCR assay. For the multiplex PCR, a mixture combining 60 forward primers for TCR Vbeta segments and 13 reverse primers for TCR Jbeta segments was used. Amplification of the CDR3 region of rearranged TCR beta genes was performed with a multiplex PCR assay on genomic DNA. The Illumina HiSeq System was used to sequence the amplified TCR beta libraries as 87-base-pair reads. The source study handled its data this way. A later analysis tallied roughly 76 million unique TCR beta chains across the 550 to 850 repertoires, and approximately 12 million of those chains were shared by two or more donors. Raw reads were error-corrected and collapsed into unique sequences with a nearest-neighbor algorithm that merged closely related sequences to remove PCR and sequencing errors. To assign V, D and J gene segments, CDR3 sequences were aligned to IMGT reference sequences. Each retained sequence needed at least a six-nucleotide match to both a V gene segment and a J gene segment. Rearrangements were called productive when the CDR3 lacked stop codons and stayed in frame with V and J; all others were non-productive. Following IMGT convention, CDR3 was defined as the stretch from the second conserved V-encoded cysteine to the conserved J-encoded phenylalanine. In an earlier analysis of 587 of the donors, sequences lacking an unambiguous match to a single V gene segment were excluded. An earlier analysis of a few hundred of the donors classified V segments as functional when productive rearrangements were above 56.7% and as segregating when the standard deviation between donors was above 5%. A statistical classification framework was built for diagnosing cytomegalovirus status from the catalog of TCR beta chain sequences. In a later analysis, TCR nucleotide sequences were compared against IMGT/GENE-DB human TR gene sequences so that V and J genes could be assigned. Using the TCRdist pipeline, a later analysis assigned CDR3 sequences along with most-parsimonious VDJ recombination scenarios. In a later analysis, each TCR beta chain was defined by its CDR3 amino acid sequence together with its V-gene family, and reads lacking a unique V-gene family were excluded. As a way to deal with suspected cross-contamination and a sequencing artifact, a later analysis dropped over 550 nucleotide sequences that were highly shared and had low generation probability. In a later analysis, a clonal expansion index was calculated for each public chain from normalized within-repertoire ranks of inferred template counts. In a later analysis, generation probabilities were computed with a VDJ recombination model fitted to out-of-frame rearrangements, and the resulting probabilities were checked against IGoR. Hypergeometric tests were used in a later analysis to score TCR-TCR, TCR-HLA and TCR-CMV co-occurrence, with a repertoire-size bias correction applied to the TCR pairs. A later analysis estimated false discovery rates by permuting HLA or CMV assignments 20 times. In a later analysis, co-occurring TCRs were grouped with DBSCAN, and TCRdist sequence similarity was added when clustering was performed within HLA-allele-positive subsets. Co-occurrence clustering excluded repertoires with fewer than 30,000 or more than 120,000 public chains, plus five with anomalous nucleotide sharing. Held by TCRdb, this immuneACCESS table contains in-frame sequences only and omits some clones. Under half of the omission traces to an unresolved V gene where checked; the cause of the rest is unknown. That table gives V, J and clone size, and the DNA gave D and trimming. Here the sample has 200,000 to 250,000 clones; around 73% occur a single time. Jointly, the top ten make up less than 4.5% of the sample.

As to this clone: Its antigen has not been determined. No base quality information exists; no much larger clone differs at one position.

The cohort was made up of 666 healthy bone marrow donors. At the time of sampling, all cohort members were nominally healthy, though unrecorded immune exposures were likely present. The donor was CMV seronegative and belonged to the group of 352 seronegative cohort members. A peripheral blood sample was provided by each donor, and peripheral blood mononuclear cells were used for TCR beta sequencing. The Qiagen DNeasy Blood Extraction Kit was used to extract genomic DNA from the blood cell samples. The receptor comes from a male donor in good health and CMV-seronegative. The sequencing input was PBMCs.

The DNA reads as follows: TGTGCCAGCAGCTTACGGTTGCCGCGTGAGCAGTTCTTC. Translated, it reads CASSLRLPREQFF. This sequence uses TRBV7-8 and TRBJ2-1, with the D gene uncertain. Including the terminal cysteine and phenylalanine, the CDR3 comprises 13 residues. Just CDR3 DNA is preserved here, 39 bases in frame from base 1. In the germline V gene, CDR1 corresponds to SGHVS and CDR2 to FQNEAQ. V and J are truncated by 2 bases and 9 bases respectively, leaving an intervening sequence of 11 bases.